The 19 T cell receptor beta chains below all came from one sample that was sequenced in a study of breast tumors, draining lymph nodes, adjacent tissues. TCRdb itself ran the multiplex PCR reads through MiXCR, one entry per CDR3 protein. Of 20,000 to 30,000 distinct CDR3 sequences in the sample, less than 25% were seen once. Material: breast tumor tissue. The receptors were sampled from a female donor with breast cancer. Some clones in this sample may be carry-over from other donors' samples.

As concerns this clonotype: A read error may be the cause here, since a much bigger clone is one base away. This CDR3 fails to terminate in the conserved phenylalanine or tryptophan, so it likely reflects a read error. The V and J genes are TRBV28 and TRBJ1-2, with D unclear. This CDR3 is 15 amino acids long. Trimming removed 2 bases from V and 4 bases from J, with 14 bases in between. In germline, CDR1 is MDHEN, CDR2 SYDVKM. The CDR3 nucleotides read TGTGCCAGCAGTTTAAGCCCCCCGAGAGTCTATGGCTACACCCTC. Translated, it gives CASSLSPPRVYGYTL.

There are many counts of this clonotype. V usage is TRBV29-1 and J usage is TRBJ2-3; the match to TRBD2 covers 8 bases. Germline V gene data show CDR1 as SQVTM and CDR2 as ANQGSEA. CDR3 length: 14 residues. J gave up 0 bases and V 6 bases, and 5 bases lay outside the gene matches. CDR3 coding DNA: TGCAGCGTGGGCCGGACTAGCAGCACAGATACGCAGTATTTT. It encodes CSVGRTSSTDTQYF.

This clonotype occurred a few times. The CDR3 is CASSLMGRAEAFF. The CDR3 nucleotides are TGTGCCAGCAGCTTAATGGGGAGGGCTGAAGCTTTCTTT. The chain uses TRBV11-2 and TRBJ1-1; no clear D gene. This CDR3 spans 13 amino acids. Germline values: CDR1 SGHAT, CDR2 FQNNGV. V shed 2 bases and J shed 6 bases, with 10 bases lying between them.

The CDR3 DNA follows: TGTGCCAGCTGGGACGCCCCATCCTACAATGAGCAGTTCTTC. Translation gives CASWDAPSYNEQFF. The chain employs TRBV6-1 and TRBJ2-1; D is tentatively TRBD1 or TRBD2 (5 bases each). CDR1 and CDR2 from the germline V gene are MNHNS and SASEGT. V was pared by 8 bases and J by 1 base, with 12 bases between. The CDR3 runs to 14 residues.

This clonotype has a handful of counts. This may stem from a read error, because a much larger clone lies one nucleotide away. The J gene is TRBJ2-5, the V gene TRBV2; TRBD2 agrees at 9 bases. Germline assignment: CDR1 SNHLY and CDR2 FYNNEI. CDR3 length equals 14 residues. With 8 bases clipped from V and 6 bases from J, the junction kept 10 bases outside the gene matches. In nucleotides, the CDR3 is TGTGCCAGCGGTCTCCCAGCGGGAGGAAAGACCCAGTACTTC. Its translation: CASGLPAGGKTQYF.

This clonotype was seen repeatedly, ten times or more. The V gene is TRBV6-1, the J gene TRBJ1-6; D is perhaps TRBD1 (6 bases). Germline V gene sequence: CDR1 MNHNS, CDR2 SASEGT. The CDR3 has 17 amino acids. V lost 5 bases, J lost 5 bases, and 19 bases lay in between. The DNA of the CDR3 is TGTGCCAGCAGTTCGGTGGGGGGGGCGTTCAATAATTCACCCCTCCACTTT. Amino acids: CASSSVGGAFNNSPLHF.

This clonotype has ten or more counts. The chain links TRBV7-9 to TRBJ2-7; the D gene is possibly TRBD2 (6 bases). Germline V lookup: CDR1 SEHNR, CDR2 FQNEAQ (reference sequence). CDR3 length equals 14 residues. The V end was cut by 1 base, the J end by 6 bases, with 13 bases between. This chain's CDR3 is CASSLGTKGGEQYF. The CDR3 DNA follows: TGTGCCAGCAGCTTAGGGACTAAGGGAGGCGAGCAGTACTTC.

This clonotype was recorded at least ten times. J is TRBJ2-1 and V is TRBV25-1, with 12 bases lining up with TRBD1. Per the germline V gene, CDR1 is MGHDK and CDR2 is SYGVNS. The CDR3 totals 17 residues. Trimming took 0 bases from V and 5 from J; bases not matched to a gene: 5. CDR3 nucleotides: TGTGCCAGCAGTGAATACGGGACAGGGGGCATGCACAATGAGCAGTTCTTC. Translated, it gives CASSEYGTGGMHNEQFF. Based on the CDR3 plus reference TRBV25-1 and TRBJ2-1, the full variable domain is EADIYQTPRYLVIGTGKKITLECSQTMGHDKMYWYQQDPGMELHLIHYSYGVNSTEKGDLSSESTVSRIRTEHFPLTLESARPSHTSQYLCASSEYGTGGMHNEQFFGPGTRLTVL.

As regards this clonotype: The conserved phenylalanine or tryptophan normally closing the CDR3 is absent here, so this likely arose from a read error. This chain links TRBV4-1 with TRBJ2-5; D is perhaps TRBD1 (5 bases). CDR1 MGHRA and CDR2 YSYEKL come from the germline V gene. The CDR3 contains 15 residues. V was pared by 1 base and J by 7 bases, with 16 bases between. The CDR3 protein is CASSQGAGNLATQYL. The CDR3 DNA follows: TGCGCCAGCAGCCAAGGGGCAGGGAATTTAGCGACCCAGTACCTC.

At least ten counts were recorded for this clonotype. The chain employs TRBV19 and TRBJ2-3, with D unresolved. V dropped 3 bases and J dropped 8 bases, with 9 bases sitting between them. CDR1 and CDR2 from the germline V gene are LNHDA and SQIVND (reference sequence). The CDR3 runs to 12 residues. The chain's CDR3 is CASSIDHGTQYF. As DNA, the CDR3 is TGTGCCAGTAGTATCGACCACGGTACGCAGTATTTT.

The sample holds one count of this clonotype. The chain combines TRBV13 with TRBJ2-2, with D unresolved. Germline loops: CDR1 PRHDT, CDR2 FYEKMQ (reference sequence). The CDR3 length is 13 residues. V lost 6 bases and J 8 bases, leaving 13 bases between the germline ends. The CDR3 is CASSSHRAGELFF. In DNA, the CDR3 is TGTGCCAGCAGTTCCCATAGGGCAGGGGAGCTGTTTTTT.

V is TRBV10-3 and J is TRBJ2-5; 8 nucleotides align to TRBD2. Germline V gene sequence: CDR1 ENHRY, CDR2 SYGVKD. CDR3 length: 16 residues. J gave up 4 bases and V 0 bases, and 7 bases lay outside the gene matches. The CDR3 reads CAISESEAGVGETQYF. CDR3 bases: TGTGCCATCAGTGAGTCTGAAGCGGGAGTGGGAGAGACCCAGTACTTC.

V gene TRBV20-1 combines with J gene TRBJ1-2, with a tentative D call TRBD1 (6 bases). CDR1 and CDR2 from the germline V gene are DFQATT and SNEGSKA (reference sequence). The germline V and J ends were trimmed by 0 bases and 8 bases, with 13 bases remaining between them. The CDR3 sequence is 13 residues long. This chain's CDR3 is CSAREILGGGYTF. CDR3 coding DNA: TGCAGTGCTAGAGAAATCTTGGGGGGCGGCTACACCTTC.

The table lists this clonotype with many counts. V gene TRBV15 combines with J gene TRBJ2-1; the D gene is possibly TRBD2 (5 bases). V shed 0 bases and J shed 5 bases, with 8 bases lying between them. CDR1 and CDR2 from the germline V gene are LNHNV and YYDKDF (reference sequence). This CDR3 contains 14 residues. The CDR3 region has the DNA TGTGCCACCAGCAGAGAGGACTGGAACAATGAGCAGTTCTTC. Translation gives CATSREDWNNEQFF. Together with reference TRBV15 and TRBJ2-1, the CDR3 gives the full variable domain: DAMVIQNPRYQVTQFGKPVTLSCSQTLNHNVMYWYQQKSSQAPKLLFHYYDKDFNNEADTPDNFQSRRPNTSFCFLDIRSPGLGDTAMYLCATSREDWNNEQFFGPGTRLTVL.

The chain couples TRBV5-1 to TRBJ2-1; D call uncertain. CDR1 is SGHRS, CDR2 YFSETQ, per germline. The CDR3 sequence is 17 residues long. V gave up 0 bases and J gave up 0 bases, with 13 bases separating them. CDR3 region: CASSLGTTSSSYNEQFF. The CDR3 region has the DNA TGCGCCAGCAGCTTGGGAACCACCTCAAGCTCCTACAATGAGCAGTTCTTC.

This clonotype was seen many times. The gene calls are TRBV6-5 and TRBJ1-5, with D unresolved. V was pared by 6 bases and J by 3 bases, with 9 bases between. The CDR3 runs to 13 residues. Germline-derived CDR1 and CDR2 are MNHEY and SVGAGI. The CDR3 protein is CASSPQHNQPQHF. CDR3 coding DNA: TGTGCCAGCAGCCCCCAGCACAATCAGCCCCAGCATTTT.

To note about this clonotype: It may be a read error: a sequence one base away is much more abundant. The conserved closing phenylalanine or tryptophan is absent in this CDR3, likely reflecting a read error. The chain joins TRBV5-1 to TRBJ2-7; D may be TRBD1 or TRBD2 (5 bases each). CDR1 and CDR2 (germline): SGHRS, YFSETQ. Trimming pared 5 bases from V and 2 bases from J, leaving 14 bases between. This CDR3 spans 14 amino acids. The CDR3 DNA reads TGCGCCAGCAGTACTCTTGGGGGTGCCTACGAGCAGTACCTC. Its translation: CASSTLGGAYEQYL.

This clonotype was counted ten times or more. The J gene is TRBJ2-7, the V gene TRBV2; tentatively, D is TRBD2 (6 bases). There are 15 residues in the CDR3. CDR1 and CDR2 (germline): SNHLY, FYNNEI. Trimming removed 2 bases at V and 0 bases at J, with 11 bases between. In DNA form, the CDR3 reads TGTGCCAGCAGTGAACTTAGCGGACACTCCTACGAGCAGTACTTC. Residues: CASSELSGHSYEQYF.

In this sample, this clonotype turned up many times. This rearrangement joins TRBV9 to TRBJ2-1; TRBD1 matches at 7 bases. With V trimmed by 5 bases and J by 0 bases, 5 bases remained unmatched. Germline V CDR1 and CDR2: SGDLS, YYNGEE. The CDR3 has 15 residues. CDR3 protein: CASSRRDSSYNEQFF. The CDR3, as DNA: TGTGCCAGCAGTAGACGGGACAGCTCCTACAATGAGCAGTTCTTC.